This TCR beta chain came from a study of blood T cell repertoires in COVID-19. Overall study context: The origin of the acute and convalescent COVID-19 samples was the United States, Italy and Spain. Nucleic acid was either cDNA or gDNA, and it came from T cells, B-cell-depleted T cells, or PBMCs.

A few counts support this clone. Study processing details: Reference gene primer amplification gave estimated nucleated cell counts. The repertoire was sequenced with immunoSEQ multiplex PCR; TCRdb's copy has only in-frame clones and lacks some. From that table come the V and J calls and clone size; the DNA was used to work out D and trimming. The top ten hold approximately 4.1% of the sample, which has 250,000 to 350,000 clones, approximately 80% seen once. This CDR3 is built from 13 residues. CDR1 MRHNA and CDR2 SNTAGT come from the germline V gene. Trimming left V 2 bases short and J 4 bases short, with 5 bases between.

This TCR was sampled from a woman between 50 and 59 years old with active or convalescent COVID-19. V gene TRBV6-4 combines with J gene TRBJ2-2; D not resolved. Sequencing used peripheral blood. The CDR3 DNA is TGTGCCAGCAGTGACGGAGTCACCGGGGAGCTGTTTTTT. It yields the protein CASSDGVTGELFF.